The rows below give T cell receptor beta chains drawn from one sample of a study of cytomegalovirus exposure and HLA in healthy donors. Sequencing was performed with immunoSEQ multiplex PCR; in TCRdb, only in-frame clones are kept and a portion is missing. Among 250,000 to 400,000 clones, roughly 88% were seen once, and the ten largest hold 0.9% to 1%. Sequencing used PBMCs. All receptors derive from a man aged 30 to 39 in good health and CMV-seronegative. CDR3s include the opening cysteine and the closing phenylalanine or tryptophan. D genes are given only for firm matches. The size of a clone is reported for some rows only, either as once, few or many, or as a class for expanded clones.

D,J,size,V,DNA,CDR3
-,TRBJ2-2,-,TRBV2,TGTGCCAGCAGTGGCCAGGGCGGGATCGGGGAGCTGTTTTTT,CASSGQGGIGELFF
-,TRBJ2-7,-,TRBV21-1,TGTGCCAGCAGCAAAGGGGGGGACAGGGACTACGAGCAGTACTTC,CASSKGGDRDYEQYF
-,TRBJ1-3,-,TRBV7-2,TGTGCCAGCAGCTCCTTCGTGGGGCTCGTTGGAGGAAACACCATATATTTT,CASSSFVGLVGGNTIYF
TRBD1,TRBJ1-4,-,TRBV7-6,TGTGCCAGCAGCTTGGGACAGTCAACTAATGAAAAACTGTTTTTT,CASSLGQSTNEKLFF
-,TRBJ1-2,-,TRBV6-5,TGTGCCAGCAGTTATTTGCAGAATAACTATGGCTACACCTTC,CASSYLQNNYGYTF
-,TRBJ1-2,-,TRBV5-4,TGTGCCAGCAGCTTCGACAGAGGTGACTATGGCTACACCTTC,CASSFDRGDYGYTF
TRBD1,TRBJ2-7,few,TRBV27,TGTGCCAGCAGTCCCCTGGGACAGGTACCCTACGAGCAGTACTTC,CASSPLGQVPYEQYF
-,TRBJ1-3,-,TRBV7-9,TGTGCCAGCAGCTCCGGGACAAACTCTGGAAACACCATATATTTT,CASSSGTNSGNTIYF
-,TRBJ1-1,-,TRBV10-1,TGCGCCAGGGACCGAGGGTGGATAGCTTTGAACACTGAAGCTTTCTTT,CARDRGWIALNTEAFF
TRBD2,TRBJ2-7,-,TRBV10-2,TGCGCCACCTCGAGCGGGGGGGCCGGGGAGCAGTACTTC,CATSSGGAGEQYF
TRBD1,TRBJ2-7,-,TRBV6-7,TGTGCCAGCAGTTCGCATCCGGGACAGCCGGCTAACGAGCAGTACTTC,CASSSHPGQPANEQYF
TRBD1,TRBJ2-7,-,TRBV18,TGTGCCAGCTCACCACTTGGACAGGGGGCTGGGGAGCAGTACTTC,CASSPLGQGAGEQYF
TRBD1,TRBJ2-2,-,TRBV5-1,TGCGCCAGCAGCTTATCCGGGACAGGGGGCACCGGGGAGCTGTTTTTT,CASSLSGTGGTGELFF
-,TRBJ1-1,-,TRBV6-5,TGTGCCAGCAGTTACTATCCAGGGTTGAACACTGAAGCTTTCTTT,CASSYYPGLNTEAFF
-,TRBJ1-4,-,TRBV5-1,TGCGCCAGCAGCTTGGACAGTCTTAATGAAAAACTGTTTTTT,CASSLDSLNEKLFF
-,TRBJ1-1,-,TRBV14,TGTGCCAGCAGCCAAGATCATGAAGCTTTCTTT,CASSQDHEAFF
-,TRBJ2-3,-,TRBV9,TGTGCCAGCAGCTCCCAGGGAAGTAGCACAGATACGCAGTATTTT,CASSSQGSSTDTQYF
-,TRBJ2-1,-,TRBV10-1,TGCGCCAGCAGTGAGTCGGGCGGGGGACACTACAATGAGCAGTTCTTC,CASSESGGGHYNEQFF
-,TRBJ2-7,-,TRBV21-1,TGTGCCAGCAGCAAAGGAATCGGACAGCTGGACTACGAGCAGTACTTC,CASSKGIGQLDYEQYF
-,TRBJ2-7,-,TRBV5-5,TGTGCCAGCAGCTTGGTAGGGGCCCACGAGCAGTACTTC,CASSLVGAHEQYF
-,TRBJ1-5,-,TRBV6-6,TGTGCCAGCAGTTATCATCCATCGGTGGTTCAGCCCCAGCATTTT,CASSYHPSVVQPQHF
-,TRBJ1-3,once,TRBV4-3,TGCGCCAGCAGCCCAGACGGAGGATTAAGCTCTGGAAACACCATATATTTT,CASSPDGGLSSGNTIYF
TRBD1,TRBJ1-2,-,TRBV13,TGTGCCAGCAGCTCCAGGACAGGGGCTAACTATGGCTACACCTTC,CASSSRTGANYGYTF
-,TRBJ1-3,-,TRBV30,TGTGCCTGGAGCGATGGGAGGGTCACCATATATTTT,CAWSDGRVTIYF
TRBD2,TRBJ2-3,-,TRBV7-8,TGTGCCAGCAGCTTAGAGTCTGGCGGGGGGTACGATACGCAGTATTTT,CASSLESGGGYDTQYF
TRBD1,TRBJ2-7,-,TRBV5-5,TGTGCCAGCAGCTTTGGGACAGGGGCGTTCGAGCAGTACTTC,CASSFGTGAFEQYF